One sample yielded the 14 T cell receptor beta chains listed below, sequenced in a study of shared clonotypes between healthy human individuals. Libraries were prepared by immunoSEQ multiplex PCR; TCRdb keeps only in-frame clonotypes and omits some of them. The sample carries about 380,000 clones, 90% to 98% recorded once. Sequences were obtained from memory CD8+ T cells sorted from blood. The subset was: CD45RO+ cells pooled with CCR7-negative TemRA cells. Source of these receptors: a man aged 30-40 years in good health.

The CDR3 here is CASRVRTSGGTDTQYF. For the CDR3, the DNA is TGTGCCAGCAGAGTAAGGACTAGCGGGGGAACAGATACGCAGTATTTT. The V gene is TRBV5-8, the J gene TRBJ2-3; 13 positions agree with TRBD2. V lost 5 bases to trimming and J lost 3 bases; unmatched junction nucleotides: 6. The CDR3 consists of 16 residues. Germline loops: CDR1 SGHTS, CDR2 YDEGEE.

The chain recombines TRBV7-9 with TRBJ2-4, with 8 bases fitting TRBD2. Germline V CDR1 and CDR2: SEHNR, FQNEAQ (reference sequence). V dropped 6 bases and J dropped 3; count of bases not matched to a gene: 10. The CDR3 spans 16 residues. The CDR3 loop is CASSRIAGPYKNIQYF. In DNA, the CDR3 is TGTGCCAGCAGTCGGATAGCGGGACCCTACAAAAACATTCAGTACTTC. Supplemented by reference TRBV7-9 and TRBJ2-4, the full variable domain reads DTGVSQNPRHKITKRGQNVTFRCDPISEHNRLYWYRQTLGQGPEFLTYFQNEAQLEKSRLLSDRFSAERPKGSFSTLEIQRTEQGDSAMYLCASSRIAGPYKNIQYFGAGTRLSVL.

The table lists this clone with a count of one. The genes are TRBV2 and TRBJ1-3, with a weak D call TRBD1 (5 bases). The V and J ends lost 3 bases and 0 bases respectively, with 9 bases between them. CDR1 is SNHLY and CDR2 is FYNNEI in the germline V gene. CDR3 length: 15 amino acids. The CDR3 bases are TGTGCCAGCAGTGATTGGGGGAGCTCTGGAAACACCATATATTTT. Translated, it gives CASSDWGSSGNTIYF. The full variable domain, in which reference TRBV2 and TRBJ1-3 provide the parts outside the CDR3, is EPEVTQTPSHQVTQMGQEVILRCVPISNHLYFYWYRQILGQKVEFLVSFYNNEISEKSEIFDDQFSVERPDGSNFTLKIRSTKLEDSAMYFCASSDWGSSGNTIYFGEGSWLTVV.

The V call is TRBV4-2, the J call TRBJ2-7; no definite D call. V lost 0 bases and J lost 3, with 6 bases in between. The CDR3 extends over 13 amino acids. CDR1 LGHNA and CDR2 YNFKEQ come from the germline V gene. This CDR3 is CASSQDIGYEQYF. The CDR3 nucleotides are TGTGCCAGCAGCCAAGATATCGGCTACGAGCAGTACTTC.

This clone has a single count. This rearrangement joins TRBV12-2 to TRBJ1-1; the table's D gene call, TRBD1, was not cross checked with the DNA. TRBV12-2 corresponds to a pseudogene. CDR3 size: 19 residues. The CDR3 loop reads CASRLDWVGSGLRDTEAFF. CDR3 DNA sequence: TGTGCAAGTCGCTTAGATTGGGTTGGGTCAGGGTTACGAGACACTGAAGCTTTCTTT.

The V and J genes are TRBV11-2 and TRBJ1-1, with D tentatively TRBD1 (5 bases). This CDR3 contains 14 residues. Germline V gene data show CDR1 as SGHAT and CDR2 as FQNNGV. V lost 5 bases and J 1 base, leaving 11 bases between the germline ends. Here the CDR3 DNA reads TGTGCCAGCAGCGGTCGGGGGGGGAACACTGAAGCTTTCTTT. Amino acids: CASSGRGGNTEAFF.

This sequence joins TRBV5-1 and TRBJ2-7; tentatively, D is TRBD2 (6 bases). V was clipped by 3 bases and J by 0 bases, with 19 bases between them. The CDR3 loop spans 17 amino acids. Looked up from germline, CDR1 is SGHRS and CDR2 is YFSETQ. As DNA, the CDR3 is TGCGCCAGCAGCTCACAACGTAGCGGCCCTAGCTCCTACGAGCAGTACTTC. Protein product: CASSSQRSGPSSYEQYF. The full variable domain, rest sourced from reference TRBV5-1 and TRBJ2-7, is KAGVTQTPRYLIKTRGQQVTLSCSPISGHRSVSWYQQTPGQGLQFLFEYFSETQRNKGNFPGRFSGRQFSNSRSEMNVSTLELGDSALYLCASSSQRSGPSSYEQYFGPGTRLTVT.

The chain links TRBV30 to TRBJ2-2; 10 bases are shared with TRBD2. V gave up 3 bases and J gave up 4 bases; unmatched junction bases: 8. CDR1 and CDR2 (germline): GTSNPN, SVGIG (reference sequence). The CDR3 totals 16 residues. CDR3 amino acids: CAWRKREGLGTGELFF. Here the CDR3 DNA reads TGTGCCTGGAGGAAGCGGGAGGGCCTCGGCACCGGGGAGCTGTTTTTT.

The rearrangement uses TRBV18 and TRBJ2-3; TRBD1 matches at 11 bases. This CDR3 has 14 residues. Unmatched junction bases numbered 4, after V lost 3 bases and J lost 8 bases. The germline CDR1 and CDR2 sequences are KGHSH and LQKENI. The CDR3, as DNA: TGTGCCAGCTCACCGGACAGGGGGCTTGGTACGCAGTATTTT. Protein: CASSPDRGLGTQYF.

The V call is TRBV27, the J call TRBJ1-2; D is unclear. Germline V gene lookup returns CDR1 MNHEY and CDR2 SMNVEV (reference sequence). Trimming removed 3 bases from V and 3 bases from J, with 8 bases in between. There are 13 residues in the CDR3. DNA for the CDR3: TGTGCCAGCAGTTTTGCGTGGGACTATGGCTACACCTTC. It is translated as CASSFAWDYGYTF.

The chain couples TRBV5-6 to TRBJ2-7; 11 nucleotides align to TRBD2. CDR3 length equals 16 residues. In germline, CDR1 is SGHDT, CDR2 YYEEEE. V lost 1 base to trimming and J lost 7 bases; unmatched junction nucleotides: 10. The CDR3 loop reads CASSLIRGTSGQEQYF. The DNA of the CDR3 is TGTGCCAGCAGCTTGATTAGGGGGACTAGCGGACAGGAGCAGTACTTC.

This chain connects TRBV7-9 to TRBJ2-1; 7 bases align to TRBD1. V shed 0 bases, J shed 1 base, and the junction held 6 bases outside the gene matches. Germline assignment: CDR1 SEHNR and CDR2 FQNEAQ (reference sequence). The CDR3 is 17 residues long. CDR3 sequence: CASSLALGQFSYNEQFF. DNA of the CDR3: TGTGCCAGCAGCTTAGCGCTGGGACAGTTTTCCTACAATGAGCAGTTCTTC.

On this clone: The sample carries other DNA sequences with the same CDR3. The chain links TRBV5-1 to TRBJ2-7; D is possibly TRBD2 (6 bases). V lost 4 bases, J lost 7 bases, and 12 bases lay in between. Per the germline V gene, CDR1 is SGHRS and CDR2 is YFSETQ. This CDR3 spans 12 amino acids. The CDR3 loop reads CASSLEGPEQYF. CDR3 coding DNA: TGCGCCAGCAGCCTGGAGGGGCCTGAGCAGTACTTC. Full variable domain (missing parts from reference TRBV5-1 and TRBJ2-7): KAGVTQTPRYLIKTRGQQVTLSCSPISGHRSVSWYQQTPGQGLQFLFEYFSETQRNKGNFPGRFSGRQFSNSRSEMNVSTLELGDSALYLCASSLEGPEQYFGPGTRLTVT.

V usage is TRBV30 and J usage is TRBJ2-5; D is possibly TRBD1 or TRBD2 (5 bases each). V lost 2 bases and J lost 3, with 16 bases in between. The CDR3 has 15 residues. Germline loops: CDR1 GTSNPN, CDR2 SVGIG (reference sequence). CDR3 amino acids: CAWSPPGPFEETQYF. DNA of the CDR3: TGTGCCTGGAGTCCTCCGGGACCTTTCGAAGAGACCCAGTACTTC.